This T cell receptor (beta chain) appears in the sequencing data of a study of T cell repertoires in cytomegalovirus infection. TCRdb fed the reads into MiXCR, producing one record per CDR3 protein. The data hold around 740,000 distinct CDR3 sequences, with 35% observed a single time. V was trimmed by 3 bases and J by 5 bases, leaving 21 bases between them. The germline V gene has CDR1 SQVTM and CDR2 ANQGSEA. The CDR3 covers 16 residues. The specimen sequenced was PBMCs. The chain employs TRBV29-1 and TRBJ2-3; no reliable D call. The source is a human donor in good health (CMV status not recorded). Some clones in this sample may be carry-over from other donors' samples. The CDR3: CSVDLGLTPKKDTQYF. The CDR3 DNA sequence: TGCAGCGTTGATCTTGGCCTAACCCCCAAGAAAGATACGCAGTATTTT.